The clone carrying this TCR beta chain showed up many times. The data derive from a study of prognosis after radiotherapy for stage I lung cancer. About the study: About 15 of the patients were found to have newly diagnosed primary stage I lung tumors, and about five were living with oligometastatic NSCLC after surgical resection of the primary tumor. Among seven patients the tumors were squamous cell carcinoma, and among twelve they were adenocarcinoma.

Researchers used two-round multiplex PCR to amplify TCR beta CDR3 starting from genomic DNA. Individual primers that were specific to each TRBV and TRBJ gene served in first-round PCR. TCRdb ran MiXCR on the multiplex PCR reads and lists one entry per CDR3 protein. The table lists under 55,000 distinct CDR3 sequences, about 32% of them singletons. Germline lookup yields CDR1 MNHEY and CDR2 SVGEGT. The CDR3 contains 12 residues. Trimming removed 7 bases at V and 1 base at J, with 5 bases between. The sequence came from a donor over 45 with non-small cell lung cancer. The rearrangement links TRBV6-2 or TRBV6-3 to TRBJ1-3; D is unresolved. Sequencing was performed on PBMCs, taken before or after stereotactic body radiation therapy (not recorded which). The CDR3 protein is CASTSSGNTIYF. In DNA, the CDR3 is TGTGCCAGCACGTCTTCTGGAAACACCATATATTTT.